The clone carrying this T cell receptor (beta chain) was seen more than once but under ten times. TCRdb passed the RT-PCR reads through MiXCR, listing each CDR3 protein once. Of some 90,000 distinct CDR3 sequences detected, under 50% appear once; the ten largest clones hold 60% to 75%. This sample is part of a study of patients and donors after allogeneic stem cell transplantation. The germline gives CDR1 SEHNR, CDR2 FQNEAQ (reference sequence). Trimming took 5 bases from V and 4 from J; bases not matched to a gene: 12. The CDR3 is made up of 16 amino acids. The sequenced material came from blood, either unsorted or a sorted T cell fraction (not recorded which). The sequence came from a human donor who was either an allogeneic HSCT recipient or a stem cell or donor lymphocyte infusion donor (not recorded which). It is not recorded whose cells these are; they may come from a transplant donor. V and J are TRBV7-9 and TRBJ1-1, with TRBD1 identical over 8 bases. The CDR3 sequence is CASSRTGQGLGTEAFF. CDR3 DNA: TGTGCCAGCAGCCGAACAGGACAGGGCCTCGGCACTGAAGCTTTCTTT.